These 17 T cell receptor beta chains share one sample of origin, sequenced in a study of early T cells in non-severe SARS-CoV-2 infection. TCRdb redid the calling of the 5' RACE reads with MiXCR, one entry per CDR3 protein. The table lists about 40,000 distinct CDR3 sequences, roughly 5% of them singletons. Input material: whole blood. The receptors were gathered from an adult who was a healthcare worker with PCR-confirmed SARS-CoV-2 infection or an uninfected control (not recorded which).

This clonotype showed up many times. The chain couples TRBV30 to TRBJ1-2; tentatively, D is TRBD1 (5 bases). This CDR3 contains 14 residues. Germline V gene lookup returns CDR1 GTSNPN and CDR2 SVGIG (reference sequence). V was pared by 0 bases and J by 4 bases, with 12 bases between. The CDR3 loop reads CAWSVWGQTYGYTF. CDR3 bases: TGTGCCTGGAGTGTCTGGGGCCAGACCTATGGCTACACCTTC.

This clonotype occurred a few times. V gene TRBV3-1 combines with J gene TRBJ2-1; possible D gene TRBD1, 5 bases. With 2 bases removed from V and 9 bases from J, the gap between germline ends came to 14 bases. The CDR3 contains 14 residues. Per germline, CDR1 LGHDT and CDR2 YNNKEL (reference sequence). CDR3 in amino acids: CASSQLQGWSEQFF. The CDR3 DNA reads TGTGCCAGCAGCCAATTGCAGGGATGGAGTGAGCAGTTCTTC.

V and J are TRBV5-6 and TRBJ2-5; D is unclear. V lost 5 bases to trimming and J lost 5 bases, with 13 bases between them. Looked up from germline, CDR1 is SGHDT and CDR2 is YYEEEE. CDR3 length: 13 amino acids. CDR3 protein: CASRLLVAETQYF. CDR3 DNA sequence: TGTGCCAGCAGACTTCTAGTCGCGGAGACCCAGTACTTC.

This clonotype appeared many times. This rearrangement joins TRBV6-2 or TRBV6-3 to TRBJ1-5; possible D gene TRBD1, 6 bases. The CDR3 sequence is 16 residues long. The V end lost 4 bases, the J end lost 2 bases, and 15 bases lay between the germline ends. In germline, CDR1 is MNHEY, CDR2 SVGEGT. The CDR3: CASSWQTGKGNQPQHF. The CDR3 DNA reads TGTGCCAGCAGTTGGCAAACAGGGAAGGGCAATCAGCCCCAGCATTTT.

This clonotype was seen a few times. The chain couples TRBV12-3 or TRBV12-4 to TRBJ1-2; tentative D call: TRBD1 (6 bases). V lost 6 bases to trimming and J lost 8 bases, with 16 bases between them. The CDR3 has 13 residues. The CDR3 nucleotides are TGTGCCAGCAGGCAACAGGGTATCTGGGGCTACACCTTC. It encodes CASRQQGIWGYTF.

This clonotype qualifies as medium-sized. The chain couples TRBV10-3 to TRBJ2-3; 13 nucleotides agree with TRBD2. The CDR3 spans 16 residues. The germline V gene has CDR1 ENHRY and CDR2 SYGVKD. V lost 8 bases, J lost 0 bases, and 5 bases stayed unmatched. This CDR3 reads CAIATSGGTSTDTQYF. DNA for the CDR3: TGTGCCATCGCGACTAGCGGGGGGACTAGCACAGATACGCAGTATTTT.

This clonotype was counted at least ten times. The chain has TRBV11-1 and TRBJ2-5, with D maybe TRBD1 (5 bases). Trimming shortened V by 5 bases and J by 2 bases, and 12 bases separated the two germline ends. CDR1 is SGHAT, CDR2 FQDESV, per germline (reference sequence). This CDR3 spans 14 amino acids. CDR3 in amino acids: CASSRDSFQETQYF. The CDR3 region has the DNA TGTGCCAGCAGCCGAGACAGCTTTCAAGAGACCCAGTACTTC.

V and J are TRBV3-2 and TRBJ1-2; the table's D call of TRBD1 was not tested on the DNA. TRBV3-2 is deemed a pseudogene. This CDR3 comprises 13 residues. The CDR3 DNA is TGTGCCAGCAGCCACCGGGACACCTATGGCTACACCTTC. Protein: CASSHRDTYGYTF.

This clonotype was picked up many times. CDR3 amino acids: CATSRGGNFYGYTF. The CDR3, as DNA: TGTGCCACCAGCAGAGGCGGGAATTTCTATGGCTACACCTTC. The rearrangement links TRBV15 to TRBJ1-2; D gene ambiguous. Germline V gene lookup returns CDR1 LNHNV and CDR2 YYDKDF (reference sequence). This CDR3 spans 14 amino acids. V gave up 1 base and J gave up 4 bases, with 10 bases separating them. Together with reference TRBV15 and TRBJ1-2, the CDR3 gives the full variable domain: DAMVIQNPRYQVTQFGKPVTLSCSQTLNHNVMYWYQQKSSQAPKLLFHYYDKDFNNEADTPDNFQSRRPNTSFCFLDIRSPGLGDTAMYLCATSRGGNFYGYTFGSGTRLTVV.

This clonotype has just a few counts. This chain connects TRBV4-3 to TRBJ1-5; D remains unclear. There are 16 residues in the CDR3. The V gene lost 1 base and the J gene lost 0 bases, with 10 bases spanning the gap. Germline CDR1 is LGHNA and CDR2 is YSLEER. CDR3 loop: CASSQGIGYSNQPQHF. The CDR3 DNA reads as TGCGCCAGCAGCCAAGGGATAGGCTATAGCAATCAGCCCCAGCATTTT.

This clonotype was found many times. V and J are TRBV6-1 and TRBJ1-5, with D perhaps TRBD1 (5 bases). The CDR3 length is 15 residues. V shed 5 bases and J shed 9 bases, with 20 bases lying between them. Germline-derived CDR1 and CDR2 are MNHNS and SASEGT. CDR3 sequence reads: CASSTQTGTGGPQHF. CDR3 bases: TGTGCCAGCAGTACGCAGACGGGCACTGGGGGGCCCCAGCATTTT.

This clonotype was seen ten or more times. The V and J genes are TRBV27 and TRBJ2-3; 7 nucleotides align to TRBD2. This CDR3 is 16 amino acids long. Trimming at V came to 5 bases and at J to 4 bases, leaving 12 bases not matched to a gene. Germline V CDR1 and CDR2: MNHEY, SMNVEV (reference sequence). CDR3 amino acids: CASSLQRDPIADTQYF. The CDR3 DNA sequence: TGTGCCAGCAGTCTACAGCGGGACCCCATCGCAGATACGCAGTATTTT.

This clonotype was detected a few times. This chain links TRBV30 with TRBJ1-1, with 12 bases aligning to TRBD1. CDR1 and CDR2 from the germline V gene are GTSNPN and SVGIG (reference sequence). This CDR3 has 16 amino acids. V shed 4 bases, J shed 1 base, and the junction held 7 bases outside the gene matches. The CDR3 spells CAWTTGQGARNTEAFF. The CDR3 DNA reads as TGTGCCTGGACCACGGGACAGGGGGCGCGGAACACTGAAGCTTTCTTT.

This clonotype was found many times. V usage is TRBV7-9 and J usage is TRBJ2-7, with TRBD2 as a possible D gene (5 bases). With 3 bases removed from V and 0 bases from J, the gap between germline ends came to 9 bases. CDR3 size: 14 residues. Germline V gives CDR1 SEHNR, CDR2 FQNEAQ (reference sequence). For the CDR3, the DNA is TGTGCCAGCAGCTTTAGCGTTTACTCCTACGAGCAGTACTTC. Protein product: CASSFSVYSYEQYF.

This clonotype was seen more than once but under ten times. The chain is built from TRBV30 and TRBJ2-7; D might be TRBD1 (5 bases). The CDR3 contains 14 residues. Looked up from germline, CDR1 is GTSNPN and CDR2 is SVGIG (reference sequence). Trimming stripped 5 bases from V and 4 bases from J, with 18 bases between. DNA of the CDR3: TGTGCCTGGGGGATGGGAACAGGTGGATACGAGCAGTACTTC. Translated, it gives CAWGMGTGGYEQYF.

This clonotype was observed at least ten times. J is TRBJ1-2 and V is TRBV18, with TRBD1 matching over 12 bases. The CDR3 has 16 amino acids. Germline trimming cut 0 bases from V and 7 bases from J; bases unmatched to any gene: 6. Germline-derived CDR1 and CDR2 are KGHSH and LQKENI. CDR3: CASSPPVGQGAIGYTF. In DNA form, the CDR3 reads TGTGCCAGCTCACCACCCGTGGGACAGGGGGCGATTGGCTACACCTTC.

Concerning this clonotype: One end of the junction does not line up with germline, which may come from a read error. This sequence joins TRBV11-2 and TRBJ1-3; TRBD1 aligns across 7 bases. Per the germline V gene, CDR1 is SGHAT and CDR2 is FQNNGV. The CDR3 is made up of 17 amino acids. The CDR3 sequence is CASSIDRAFYSGNTIYF. For the CDR3, the DNA is TGTGCCAGCAGCATAGACAGGGCCTTTTACTCTGGAAACACCATATATTTT.